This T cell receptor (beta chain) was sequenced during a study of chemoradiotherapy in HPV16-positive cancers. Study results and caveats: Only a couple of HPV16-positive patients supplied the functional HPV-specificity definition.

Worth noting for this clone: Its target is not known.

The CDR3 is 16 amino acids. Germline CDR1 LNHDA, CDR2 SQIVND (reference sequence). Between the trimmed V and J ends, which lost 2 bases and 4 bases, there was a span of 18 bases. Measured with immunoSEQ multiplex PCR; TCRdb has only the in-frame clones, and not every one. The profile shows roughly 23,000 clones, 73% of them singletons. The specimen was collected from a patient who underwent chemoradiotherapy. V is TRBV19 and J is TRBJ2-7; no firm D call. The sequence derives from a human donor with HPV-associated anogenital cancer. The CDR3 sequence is CASSITQTTQRYEQYF. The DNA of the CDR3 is TGTGCCAGTAGTATAACGCAGACAACTCAACGGTACGAGCAGTACTTC.